This T cell receptor beta chain is from a study of sequential checkpoint blockade in melanoma. Study-level information: Patients were randomized 1:1 to nivolumab-then-ipilimumab or ipilimumab-then-nivolumab first-line.

Profiling relied on immunoSEQ multiplex PCR, and the TCRdb table lists in-frame clones only, not all of them. This sample has about 20,000 clones, with 80% to 90% found just once. Treatment reported: randomized to nivolumab then ipilimumab (arm A) or the reverse (arm B). None of the patients previously received DNA-damaging chemotherapy. The CDR3 extends over 16 amino acids. V was trimmed by 2 bases and J by 1 base, leaving 11 bases between them. Per germline, CDR1 MNHEY and CDR2 SMNVEV (reference sequence). The sequence was obtained from a human donor with melanoma. Material: CD8+ T cells sorted from blood (inferred from file names), obtained from a patient given nivolumab and ipilimumab in sequence. This chain connects TRBV27 to TRBJ2-2; D is perhaps TRBD2 (6 bases). The CDR3 spells CASSLRWGLNTGELFF. The CDR3 DNA is TGTGCCAGCAGTTTACGATGGGGACTGAACACCGGGGAGCTGTTTTTT.